This section outlines one T cell receptor (beta chain) sequence together with its context. Germline V lookup: CDR1 MNHEY, CDR2 SVGAGI. Trimming removed 6 bases from V and 7 bases from J, with 16 bases in between. This CDR3 is built from 14 residues. The record originates from a study of blood T cell repertoires in COVID-19. Study in general: In each case, the material was cDNA or gDNA derived from T cells, B-cell-depleted T cells, or PBMCs.

Profiling relied on immunoSEQ multiplex PCR, and the TCRdb table lists in-frame clones only, not all of them. The table has about 60,000 clones, approximately 85% seen once. The chain has TRBV6-5 and TRBJ1-5; a possible D gene is TRBD1 (5 bases). The clonotype comes from a human donor in a cohort sampled during active COVID-19. The sequencing input was peripheral blood. The CDR3 is CASSPNSDSQPQHF. The CDR3 region has the DNA TGTGCCAGCAGCCCAAACTCCGACAGCCAGCCCCAGCATTTT.